This is a list of T cell receptor beta chains from one sample in a study of technical replicates of blood from a few donors. Assay used: immunoSEQ multiplex PCR; TCRdb lists only in-frame clones, some missing. Among around 84,000 clones listed, 98% were seen once. The source material was T cells isolated from PBMCs. Every receptor here comes from a human donor in good health. Each CDR3 is given with its conserved first and last residue. The order of the fields is V gene, J gene, D gene, clone size, CDR3 protein, CDR3 DNA. A D gene is named only where the DNA matches it firmly. Size is stated for part of the rows, as once, few or many counts, or as a class when the clone is expanded.

>TRBV9|TRBJ2-3|TRBD2|NA
CASSVKTSGGDSTDTQYF
TGTGCCAGCAGCGTAAAGACTAGCGGGGGGGATAGCACAGATACGCAGTATTTT
>TRBV28|TRBJ1-5|NA|NA
CASSFPLQPQHF
TGTGCCAGCAGTTTTCCCCTTCAGCCCCAGCATTTT
>TRBV4-1|TRBJ1-2|NA|NA
CASSQGGGGYTF
TGCGCCAGCAGCCAGGGGGGTGGTGGCTACACCTTC
>TRBV11-2|TRBJ2-1|TRBD1|once
CASSFVGGTGVSYNEQFF
TGTGCCAGCAGCTTCGTGGGCGGGACAGGGGTTTCCTACAATGAGCAGTTCTTC
>TRBV5-1|TRBJ2-2|TRBD1|NA
CASSQPDRGNTGELFF
TGCGCCAGCAGCCAACCGGACAGGGGAAACACCGGGGAGCTGTTTTTT
>TRBV7-3|TRBJ2-1|NA|NA
CASSLTGGFNEQFF
TGTGCCAGCAGCTTAACAGGGGGTTTCAATGAGCAGTTCTTC
>TRBV7-9|TRBJ2-3|TRBD2|NA
CASSLGGTSGGTLDTQYF
TGTGCCAGCAGCTTAGGTGGGACTAGCGGGGGGACCCTGGATACGCAGTATTTT
>TRBV6-5|TRBJ2-4|NA|NA
CASSAVSYAKNIQYF
TGTGCCAGCAGCGCCGTCTCCTACGCCAAAAACATTCAGTACTTC
>TRBV7-9|TRBJ1-1|NA|NA
CASSLAANTEAFF
TGTGCCAGCAGCTTAGCAGCGAACACTGAAGCTTTCTTT
>TRBV4-2|TRBJ1-1|NA|NA
CASSLPLTRTEAFF
TGTGCCAGCAGCCTCCCCCTGACGAGGACTGAAGCTTTCTTT
>TRBV7-7|TRBJ2-2|NA|NA
CASSSYLGSGNQGTGELFF
TGTGCCAGCAGCTCCTACCTTGGATCGGGCAATCAGGGGACCGGGGAGCTGTTTTTT
>TRBV2|TRBJ1-1|TRBD1|NA
CASRVQGAQTEAFF
TGTGCCAGCAGGGTACAGGGGGCGCAGACTGAAGCTTTCTTT
>TRBV7-8|TRBJ2-5|NA|NA
CASSLAPSLDETQYF
TGTGCCAGCAGCTTAGCCCCTTCACTAGATGAGACCCAGTACTTC
>TRBV14|TRBJ2-2|NA|once
CASSQDYTGELFF
TGTGCCAGCAGCCAAGACTACACCGGGGAGCTGTTTTTT
>TRBV5-4|TRBJ2-7|TRBD1|once
CASSLDGQGALNDEQYF
TGTGCCAGCAGCTTGGACGGACAGGGGGCTCTAAACGACGAGCAGTACTTC
>TRBV9|TRBJ1-5|NA|NA
CASSVSGFNQPQHF
TGTGCCAGCAGCGTTTCAGGATTCAATCAGCCCCAGCATTTT
>TRBV29-1|TRBJ2-7|TRBD2|NA
CSVETSGSSYEQYF
TGCAGCGTTGAAACTAGCGGGAGTAGTTACGAGCAGTACTTC
>TRBV6-1|TRBJ2-7|TRBD1|NA
CASSERAGGSYEQYF
TGTGCCAGCAGTGAACGGGCAGGGGGTTCCTACGAGCAGTACTTC
>TRBV11-3|TRBJ1-1|NA|NA
CASSLGGGNTEAFF
TGTGCCAGCAGCTTAGGGGGAGGGAACACTGAAGCTTTCTTT
>TRBV5-4|TRBJ1-3|NA|NA
CASSLAGASGNTIYF
TGTGCCAGCAGCTTGGCAGGGGCTTCTGGAAACACCATATATTTT
>TRBV7-8|TRBJ2-7|NA|NA
CASSLGWGHEQYF
TGTGCCAGCAGCTTAGGTTGGGGGCACGAGCAGTACTTC
>TRBV27|TRBJ2-1|NA|NA
CASSSTGSSYNEQFF
TGTGCCAGCAGCTCTACAGGGAGCTCCTACAATGAGCAGTTCTTC
>TRBV5-4|TRBJ2-1|TRBD2|NA
CASSFLSSGMSNEQFF
TGTGCCAGCAGCTTTCTGTCTAGCGGTATGAGCAATGAGCAGTTCTTC
>TRBV5-1|TRBJ2-7|NA|NA
CASSLEGTQYEQYF
TGCGCCAGCAGCTTGGAGGGGACACAGTACGAGCAGTACTTC
>TRBV18|TRBJ2-5|NA|NA
CASSLKGETQYF
TGTGCCAGCTCACTCAAGGGGGAGACCCAGTACTTC
>TRBV12-5|TRBJ1-1|TRBD1|once
CASGHGTGNTEAFF
TGTGCTAGTGGCCACGGGACAGGGAACACTGAAGCTTTCTTT
>TRBV11-3|TRBJ1-2|NA|NA
CASSPWEAPSGYTF
TGTGCCAGCAGCCCATGGGAGGCACCCAGTGGCTACACCTTC
>TRBV6-1|TRBJ1-2|NA|NA
CASRQVSALFF
TGTGCCAGCCGACAGGTTTCGGCGCTCTTCTTC
>TRBV21-1|TRBJ2-2|NA|NA
CASSNQVGATTGELFF
TGTGCCAGCAGCAATCAAGTAGGGGCCACTACCGGGGAGCTGTTTTTT
>TRBV18|TRBJ2-3|NA|once
CASSPPGRPDTQYF
TGTGCCAGCTCACCACCTGGCCGCCCCGATACGCAGTATTTT
>TRBV29-1|TRBJ2-1|NA|NA
CSVESGTATAEQFF
TGCAGCGTTGAATCTGGGACTGCCACTGCCGAGCAGTTCTTC
>TRBV20-1|TRBJ1-2|NA|NA
CSARGRYGYTF
TGCAGTGCTAGAGGCAGATATGGCTACACCTTC
>TRBV28|TRBJ2-1|TRBD2|NA
CASRVAGGTYNEQFF
TGTGCCAGCAGGGTAGCGGGAGGAACCTACAATGAGCAGTTCTTC
>TRBV30|TRBJ2-7|NA|NA
CAWSVDSYEQYF
TGTGCCTGGAGTGTTGATAGCTACGAGCAGTACTTC
>TRBV30|TRBJ2-5|TRBD2|NA
CAWSVLGLAGRQTQYF
TGTGCCTGGAGTGTACTTGGACTAGCGGGGAGACAGACCCAGTACTTC
>TRBV7-9|TRBJ2-3|NA|NA
CASSLKGLTTDTQYF
TGTGCCAGCAGCTTGAAGGGGCTTACCACAGATACGCAGTATTTT
>TRBV19|TRBJ2-5|TRBD1|once
CASSISGGEETQYF
TGTGCCAGTAGTATATCAGGGGGCGAAGAGACCCAGTACTTC
>TRBV28|TRBJ2-2|NA|NA
CASSLTNTGELFF
TGTGCCAGCAGTTTAACAAACACCGGGGAGCTGTTTTTT
>TRBV29-1|TRBJ2-3|NA|NA
CSVESHGPEYF
TGCAGCGTTGAGTCTCATGGGCCCGAGTATTTT
>TRBV4-1|TRBJ2-1|NA|NA
CASSQDPLERLPGSNEQFF
TGCGCCAGCAGCCAAGACCCGTTAGAAAGACTTCCAGGGTCCAATGAGCAGTTCTTC